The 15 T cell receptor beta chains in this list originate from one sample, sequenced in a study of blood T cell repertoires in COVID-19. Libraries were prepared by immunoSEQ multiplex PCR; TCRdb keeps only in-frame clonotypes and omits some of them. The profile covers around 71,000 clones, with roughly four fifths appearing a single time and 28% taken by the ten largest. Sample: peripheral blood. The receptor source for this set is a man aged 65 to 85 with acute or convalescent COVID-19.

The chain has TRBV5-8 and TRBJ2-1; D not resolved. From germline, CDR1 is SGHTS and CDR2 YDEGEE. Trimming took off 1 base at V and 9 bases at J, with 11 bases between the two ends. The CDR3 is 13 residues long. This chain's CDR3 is CASSLKSRSEQFF. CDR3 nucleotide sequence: TGTGCCAGCAGCTTGAAAAGCCGTAGTGAGCAGTTCTTC.

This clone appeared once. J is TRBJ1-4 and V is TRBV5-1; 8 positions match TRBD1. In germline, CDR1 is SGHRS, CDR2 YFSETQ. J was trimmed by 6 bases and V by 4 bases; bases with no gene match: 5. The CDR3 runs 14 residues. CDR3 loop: CASSPDRVHEKLFF. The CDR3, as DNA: TGCGCCAGCAGCCCGGACAGGGTGCATGAAAAACTGTTTTTT.

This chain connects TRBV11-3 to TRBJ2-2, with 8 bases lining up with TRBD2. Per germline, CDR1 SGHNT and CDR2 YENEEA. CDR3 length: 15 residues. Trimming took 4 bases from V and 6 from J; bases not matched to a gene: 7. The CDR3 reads CASSSPGLEAGELFF. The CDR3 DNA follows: TGTGCCAGCAGCTCTCCGGGACTAGAAGCCGGGGAGCTGTTTTTT.

CDR3 loop: CASSMGLSGNQPQHF. The DNA of the CDR3 is TGTGCCAGTAGTATGGGGCTTAGCGGAAATCAGCCCCAGCATTTT. The rearrangement uses TRBV19 and TRBJ1-5, with D tentatively TRBD1 (5 bases). Trimming took 3 bases from V and 4 from J, leaving 13 bases between them. The germline CDR1 and CDR2 sequences are LNHDA and SQIVND (reference sequence). This CDR3 region has 15 residues.

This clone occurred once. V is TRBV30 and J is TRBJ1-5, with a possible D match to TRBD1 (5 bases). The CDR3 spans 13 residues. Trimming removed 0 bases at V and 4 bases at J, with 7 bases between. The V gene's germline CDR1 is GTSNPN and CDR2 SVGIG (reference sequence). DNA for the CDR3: TGTGCCTGGAGTGTTTCAGGGAATCAGCCCCAGCATTTT. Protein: CAWSVSGNQPQHF.

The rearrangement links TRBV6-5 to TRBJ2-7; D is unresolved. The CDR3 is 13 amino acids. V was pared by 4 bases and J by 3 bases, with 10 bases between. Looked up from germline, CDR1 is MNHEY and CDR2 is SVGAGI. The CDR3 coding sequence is TGTGCCAGCAGTTCAGACGGAGACTACGAGCAGTACTTC. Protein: CASSSDGDYEQYF.

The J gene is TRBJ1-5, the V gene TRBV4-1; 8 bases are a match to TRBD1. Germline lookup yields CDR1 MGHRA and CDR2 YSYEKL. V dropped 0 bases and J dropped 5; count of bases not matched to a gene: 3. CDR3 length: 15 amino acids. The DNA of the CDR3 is TGCGCCAGCAGCCAAGAGGGGACAGGAGATCAGCCCCAGCATTTT. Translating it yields CASSQEGTGDQPQHF.

CDR3 in DNA: TGTGCCAGCAATCTTGTGAACACTGAAGCTTTCTTT. The encoded protein is CASNLVNTEAFF. The chain couples TRBV28 to TRBJ1-1, with D unclear. Looked up from germline, CDR1 is MDHEN and CDR2 is SYDVKM. V was clipped by 7 bases and J by 0 bases, with 6 bases between them. The CDR3 spans 12 residues.

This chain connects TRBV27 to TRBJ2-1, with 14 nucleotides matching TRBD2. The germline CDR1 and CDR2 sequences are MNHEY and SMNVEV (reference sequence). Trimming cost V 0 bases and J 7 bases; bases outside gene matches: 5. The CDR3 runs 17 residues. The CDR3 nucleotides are TGTGCCAGCAGTTTATCCCGAGGGACTAGCGGGAGTAATGAGCAGTTCTTC. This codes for CASSLSRGTSGSNEQFF.

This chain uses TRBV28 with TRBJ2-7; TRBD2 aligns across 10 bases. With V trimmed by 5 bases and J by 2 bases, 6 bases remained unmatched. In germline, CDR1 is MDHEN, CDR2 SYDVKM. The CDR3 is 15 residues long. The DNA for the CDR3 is TGTGCCAGCAGTCGTGTTGGACTAGCGGCCTACGAGCAGTACTTC. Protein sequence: CASSRVGLAAYEQYF.

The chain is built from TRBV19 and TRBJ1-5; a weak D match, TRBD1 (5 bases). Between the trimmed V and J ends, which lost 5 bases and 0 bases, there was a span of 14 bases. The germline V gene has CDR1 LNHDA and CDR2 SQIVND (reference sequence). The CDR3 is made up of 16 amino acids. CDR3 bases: TGTGCCAGTAGTCCCTACGAACAGGCTAGCAATCAGCCCCAGCATTTT. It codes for CASSPYEQASNQPQHF.

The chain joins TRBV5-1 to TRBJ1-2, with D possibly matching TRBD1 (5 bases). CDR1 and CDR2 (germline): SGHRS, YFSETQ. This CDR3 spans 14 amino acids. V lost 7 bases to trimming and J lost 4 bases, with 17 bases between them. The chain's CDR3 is CASGEGGGSYGYTF. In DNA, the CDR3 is TGCGCCAGCGGCGAGGGCGGGGGAAGCTATGGCTACACCTTC.

CDR3 protein: CASSSGGAYEQYF. In DNA, the CDR3 is TGTGCCAGCAGTAGCGGGGGGGCCTACGAGCAGTACTTC. The chain recombines TRBV27 with TRBJ2-7; 10 nucleotides line up with TRBD2. This CDR3 spans 13 amino acids. The V and J ends lost 5 bases and 2 bases, in that order; junction bases with no gene match: 0. The germline gives CDR1 MNHEY, CDR2 SMNVEV (reference sequence).

CDR3 loop: CASSQGGGEAFF. The CDR3, as DNA: TGTGCCAGCAGCCAAGGGGGCGGTGAAGCTTTCTTT. This rearrangement joins TRBV3-1 (or the pseudogene TRBV3-2) to TRBJ1-1; a weak D match, TRBD1 (5 bases). From germline, CDR1 is LGHDT and CDR2 YNNKEL (reference sequence). This CDR3 has 12 residues. Trimming took off 1 base at V and 7 bases at J, with 7 bases between the two ends.

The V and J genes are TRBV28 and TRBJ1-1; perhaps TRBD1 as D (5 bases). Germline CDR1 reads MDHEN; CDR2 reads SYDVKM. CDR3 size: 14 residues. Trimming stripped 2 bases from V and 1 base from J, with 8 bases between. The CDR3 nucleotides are TGTGCCAGCAGTTTAGACAGCCCGAACACTGAAGCTTTCTTT. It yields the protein CASSLDSPNTEAFF.